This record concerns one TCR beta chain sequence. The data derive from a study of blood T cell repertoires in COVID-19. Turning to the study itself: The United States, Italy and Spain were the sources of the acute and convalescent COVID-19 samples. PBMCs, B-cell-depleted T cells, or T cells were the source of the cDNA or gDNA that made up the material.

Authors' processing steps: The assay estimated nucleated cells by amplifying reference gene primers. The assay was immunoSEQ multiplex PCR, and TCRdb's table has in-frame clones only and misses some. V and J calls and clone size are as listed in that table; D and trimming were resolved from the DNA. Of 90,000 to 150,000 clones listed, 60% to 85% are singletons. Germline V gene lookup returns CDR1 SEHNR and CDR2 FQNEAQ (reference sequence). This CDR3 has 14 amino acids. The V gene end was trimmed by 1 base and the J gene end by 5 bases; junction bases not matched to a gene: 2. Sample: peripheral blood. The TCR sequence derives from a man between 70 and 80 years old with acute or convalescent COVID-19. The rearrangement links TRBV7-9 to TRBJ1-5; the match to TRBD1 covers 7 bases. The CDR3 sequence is CASSLGQGDQPQHF. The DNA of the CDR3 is TGTGCCAGCAGCTTAGGACAGGGAGATCAGCCCCAGCATTTT.